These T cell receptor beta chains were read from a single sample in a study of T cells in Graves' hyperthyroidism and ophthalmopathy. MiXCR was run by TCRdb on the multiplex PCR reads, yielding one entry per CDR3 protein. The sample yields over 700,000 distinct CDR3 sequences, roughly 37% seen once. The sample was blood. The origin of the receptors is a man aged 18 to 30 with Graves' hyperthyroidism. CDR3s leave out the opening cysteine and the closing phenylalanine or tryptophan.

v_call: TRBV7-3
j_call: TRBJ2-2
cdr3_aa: ASSSHLRTGKTGELF

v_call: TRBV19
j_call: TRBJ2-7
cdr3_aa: ASSEHGTTYEQY

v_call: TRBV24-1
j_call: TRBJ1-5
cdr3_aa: ATSQADSNQPQH

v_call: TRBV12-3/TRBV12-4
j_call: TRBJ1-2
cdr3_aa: ASSPEPTAYGYT

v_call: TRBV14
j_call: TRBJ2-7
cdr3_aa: ASSQTANEQY

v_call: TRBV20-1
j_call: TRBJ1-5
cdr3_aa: SASLQGALNQPQH

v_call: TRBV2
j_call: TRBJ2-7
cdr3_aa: ASNIEAGSYEQY

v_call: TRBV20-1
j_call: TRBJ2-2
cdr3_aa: SATRQEHTGELF

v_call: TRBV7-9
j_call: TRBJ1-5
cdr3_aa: ASSLGQGEKPQH

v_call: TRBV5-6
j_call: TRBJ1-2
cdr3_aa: ASSLRDRYYGYT

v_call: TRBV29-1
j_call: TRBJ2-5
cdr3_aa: SVLNMETQY

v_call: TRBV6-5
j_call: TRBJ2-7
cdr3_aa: ASSYSVSGSYEQY

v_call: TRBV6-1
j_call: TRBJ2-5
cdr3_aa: ASSYPGTSETQY

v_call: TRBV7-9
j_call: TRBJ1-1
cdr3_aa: ASSVGHNTEAF

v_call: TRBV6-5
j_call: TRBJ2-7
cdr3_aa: AIRDSLTYEQY

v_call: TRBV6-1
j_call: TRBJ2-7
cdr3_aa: ASSQYGGSYEQY

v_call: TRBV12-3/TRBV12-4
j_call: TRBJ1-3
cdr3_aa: ASSPTDGSSGNTIY

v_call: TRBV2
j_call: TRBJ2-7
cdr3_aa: ANGFSYEQY

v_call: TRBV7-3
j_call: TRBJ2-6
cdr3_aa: ASSLFVSAGNLNPGANVLT

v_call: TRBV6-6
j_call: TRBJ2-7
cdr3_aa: ASSYGPSEQY

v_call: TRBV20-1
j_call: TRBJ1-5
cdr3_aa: SARDARLRGLNQPQH

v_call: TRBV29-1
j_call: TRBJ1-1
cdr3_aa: SSPPGRAEAF

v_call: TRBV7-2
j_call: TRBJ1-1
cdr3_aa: ASNLGQMMNTEAF

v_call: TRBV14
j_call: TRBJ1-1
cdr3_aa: ASSPGGASEAF

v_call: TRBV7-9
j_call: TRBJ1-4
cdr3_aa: ASSRTPTGINEKLF

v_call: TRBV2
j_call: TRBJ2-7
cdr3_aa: ASSAGQGANEQY

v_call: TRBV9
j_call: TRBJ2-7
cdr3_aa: ASSRGAYEQY

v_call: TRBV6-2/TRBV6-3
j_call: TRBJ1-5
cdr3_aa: ASSTRRRAHQPQH

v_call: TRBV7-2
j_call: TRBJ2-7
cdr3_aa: ASSWEQGISYEQY

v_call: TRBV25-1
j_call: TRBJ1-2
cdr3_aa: ASSVPGQGAGYT

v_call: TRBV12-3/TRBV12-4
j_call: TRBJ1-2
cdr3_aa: ASKVRGHGYT

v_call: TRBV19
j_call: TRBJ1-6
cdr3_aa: ASKWSGTSTLTSPLH

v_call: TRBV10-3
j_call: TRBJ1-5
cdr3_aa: AISHQTGSGQPQH

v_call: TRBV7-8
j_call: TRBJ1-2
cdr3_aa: ASSLHREGYT

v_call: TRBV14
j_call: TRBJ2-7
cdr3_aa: ASSQALPPYEQY

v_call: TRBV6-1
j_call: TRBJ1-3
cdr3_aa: ASSLRLRGAMNTIY

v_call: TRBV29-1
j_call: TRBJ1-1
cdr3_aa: SVEDLGYTEAF

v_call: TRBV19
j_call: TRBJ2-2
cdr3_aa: ASSMWAGNTGELF

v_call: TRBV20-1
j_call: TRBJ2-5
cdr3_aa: SARPGTEETQY

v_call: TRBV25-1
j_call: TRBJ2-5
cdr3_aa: ASSEFFGGKETQY

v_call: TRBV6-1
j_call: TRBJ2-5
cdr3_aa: ASSVGDFQETQY

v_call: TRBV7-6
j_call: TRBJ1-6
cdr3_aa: ASSQDGTGGGSPLH

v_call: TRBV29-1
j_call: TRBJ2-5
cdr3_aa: SAQGQGKQETQY

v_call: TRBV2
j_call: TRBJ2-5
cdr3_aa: ASSEAGTQY

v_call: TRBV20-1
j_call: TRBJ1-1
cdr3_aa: SARGGVAGTEAF

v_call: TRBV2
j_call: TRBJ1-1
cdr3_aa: ASGGDGHTEAF

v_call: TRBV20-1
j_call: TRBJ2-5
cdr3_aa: SAGRQETQY

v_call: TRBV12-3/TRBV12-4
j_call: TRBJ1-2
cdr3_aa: ASKRHLDGHYGYT

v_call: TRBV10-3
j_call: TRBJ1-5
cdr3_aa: AISRDMNSNQPQH

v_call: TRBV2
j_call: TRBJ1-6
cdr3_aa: ASSDPGLTSLH

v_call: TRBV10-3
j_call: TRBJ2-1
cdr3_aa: AIIGTSEYNEQF

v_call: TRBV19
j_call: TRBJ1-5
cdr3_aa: ASSIVVTANQPQH

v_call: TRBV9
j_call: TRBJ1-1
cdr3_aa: ASSPHRLDTEAF

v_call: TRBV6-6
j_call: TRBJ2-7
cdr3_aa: ASSSQRSARPYEQY